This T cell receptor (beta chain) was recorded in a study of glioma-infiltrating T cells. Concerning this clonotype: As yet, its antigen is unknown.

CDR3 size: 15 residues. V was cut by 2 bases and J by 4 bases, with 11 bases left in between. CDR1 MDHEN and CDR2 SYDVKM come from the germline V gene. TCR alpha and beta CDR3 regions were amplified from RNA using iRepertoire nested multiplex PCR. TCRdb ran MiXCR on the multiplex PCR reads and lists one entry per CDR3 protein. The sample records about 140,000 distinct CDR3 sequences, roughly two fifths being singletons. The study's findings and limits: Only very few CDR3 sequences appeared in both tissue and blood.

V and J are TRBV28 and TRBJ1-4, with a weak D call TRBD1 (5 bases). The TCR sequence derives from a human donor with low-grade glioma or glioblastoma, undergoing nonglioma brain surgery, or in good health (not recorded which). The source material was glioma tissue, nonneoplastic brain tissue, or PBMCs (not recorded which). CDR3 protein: CASSLEGAGNEKLFF. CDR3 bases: TGTGCCAGCAGTTTAGAAGGGGCCGGTAATGAAAAACTGTTTTTT.